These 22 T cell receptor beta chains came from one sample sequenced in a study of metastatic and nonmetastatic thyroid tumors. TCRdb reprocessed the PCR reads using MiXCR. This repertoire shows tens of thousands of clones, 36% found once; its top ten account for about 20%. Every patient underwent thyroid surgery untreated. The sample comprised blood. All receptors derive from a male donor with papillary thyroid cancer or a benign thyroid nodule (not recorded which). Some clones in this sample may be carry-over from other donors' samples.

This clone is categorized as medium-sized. The CDR3 protein is CASSQESGLNSPLHF. The CDR3 bases are TGCGCCAGCAGCCAAGAATCAGGGCTCAATTCACCCCTCCACTTT. The chain carries TRBV4-3 and TRBJ1-6, with D perhaps matching TRBD1 (5 bases). The CDR3 runs to 15 residues. Germline V gene lookup returns CDR1 LGHNA and CDR2 YSLEER. With 0 bases removed from V and 7 bases from J, the gap between germline ends came to 10 bases.

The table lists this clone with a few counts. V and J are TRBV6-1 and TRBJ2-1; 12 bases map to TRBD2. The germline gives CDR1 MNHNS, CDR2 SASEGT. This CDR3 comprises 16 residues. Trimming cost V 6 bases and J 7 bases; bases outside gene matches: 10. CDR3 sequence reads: CASRLILAGGGNEQFF. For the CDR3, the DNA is TGTGCCAGCAGGCTAATACTAGCGGGAGGTGGGAATGAGCAGTTCTTC.

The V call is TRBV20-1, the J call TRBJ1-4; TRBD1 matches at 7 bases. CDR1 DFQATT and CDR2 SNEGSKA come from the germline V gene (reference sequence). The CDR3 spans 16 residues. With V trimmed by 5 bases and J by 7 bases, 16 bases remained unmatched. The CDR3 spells CSAWSFAGQPIEKLFF. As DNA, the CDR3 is TGCAGTGCTTGGAGCTTTGCGGGACAGCCTATTGAAAAACTGTTTTTT.

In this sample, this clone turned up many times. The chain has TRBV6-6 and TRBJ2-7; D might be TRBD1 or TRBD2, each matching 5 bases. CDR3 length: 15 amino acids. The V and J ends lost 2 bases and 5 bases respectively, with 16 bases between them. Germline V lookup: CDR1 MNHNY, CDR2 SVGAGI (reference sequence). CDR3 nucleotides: TGTGCCAGCAGTTACGCCCCCAGGGAGTTCGACGAGCAGTACTTC. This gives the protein CASSYAPREFDEQYF.

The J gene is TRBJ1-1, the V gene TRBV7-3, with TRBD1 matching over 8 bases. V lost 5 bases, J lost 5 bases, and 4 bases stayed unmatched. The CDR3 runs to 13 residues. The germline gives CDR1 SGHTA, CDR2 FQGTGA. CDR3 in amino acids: CASSPTGGTEAFF. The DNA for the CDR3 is TGTGCCAGCAGCCCAACAGGGGGAACTGAAGCTTTCTTT. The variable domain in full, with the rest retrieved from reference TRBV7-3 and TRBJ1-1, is GAGVSQTPSNKVTEKGKYVELRCDPISGHTALYWYRQSLGQGPEFLIYFQGTGAADDSGLPNDRFFAVRPEGSVSTLKIQRTERGDSAVYLCASSPTGGTEAFFGQGTRLTVV.

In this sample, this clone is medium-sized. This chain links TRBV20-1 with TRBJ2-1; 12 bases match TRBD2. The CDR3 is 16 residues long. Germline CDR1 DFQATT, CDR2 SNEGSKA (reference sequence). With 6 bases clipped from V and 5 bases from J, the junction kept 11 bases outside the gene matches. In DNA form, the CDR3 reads TGCAGTGCCTTCCTAGCGGGAGGGCCCAGGGACAATGAGCAGTTCTTC. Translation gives CSAFLAGGPRDNEQFF.

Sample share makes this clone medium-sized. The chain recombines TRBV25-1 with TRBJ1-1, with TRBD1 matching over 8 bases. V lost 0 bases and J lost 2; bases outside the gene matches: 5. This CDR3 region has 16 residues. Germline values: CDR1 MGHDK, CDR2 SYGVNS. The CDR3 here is CASSEYGQGVNTEAFF. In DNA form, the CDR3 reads TGTGCCAGCAGTGAATATGGACAGGGAGTAAACACTGAAGCTTTCTTT.

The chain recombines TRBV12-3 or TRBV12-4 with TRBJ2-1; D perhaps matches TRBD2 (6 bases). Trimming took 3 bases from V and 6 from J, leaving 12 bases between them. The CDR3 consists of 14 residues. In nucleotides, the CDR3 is TGTGCCAGCAGTTTCATGGCACTAGCCAATGAGCAGTTCTTC. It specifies CASSFMALANEQFF.

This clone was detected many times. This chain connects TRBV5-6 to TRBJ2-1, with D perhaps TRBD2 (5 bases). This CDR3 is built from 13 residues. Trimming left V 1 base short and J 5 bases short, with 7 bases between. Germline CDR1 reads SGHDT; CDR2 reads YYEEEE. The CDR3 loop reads CASSLSSNNEQFF. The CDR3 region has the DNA TGTGCCAGCAGCTTGTCTAGCAACAATGAGCAGTTCTTC.

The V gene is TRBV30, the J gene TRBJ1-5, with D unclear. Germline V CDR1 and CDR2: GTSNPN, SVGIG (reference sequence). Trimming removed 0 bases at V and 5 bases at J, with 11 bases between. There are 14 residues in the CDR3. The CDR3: CAWSVGALHQPQHF. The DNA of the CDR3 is TGTGCCTGGAGTGTAGGTGCCCTCCATCAGCCCCAGCATTTT.

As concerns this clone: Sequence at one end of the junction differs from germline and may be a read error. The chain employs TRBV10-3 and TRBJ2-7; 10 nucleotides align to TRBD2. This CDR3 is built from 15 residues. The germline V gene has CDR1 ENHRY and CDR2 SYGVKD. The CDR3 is CAFSEVAGGSYEQYF. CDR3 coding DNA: TGTGCCTTCAGTGAGGTAGCGGGAGGTTCCTACGAGCAGTACTTC.

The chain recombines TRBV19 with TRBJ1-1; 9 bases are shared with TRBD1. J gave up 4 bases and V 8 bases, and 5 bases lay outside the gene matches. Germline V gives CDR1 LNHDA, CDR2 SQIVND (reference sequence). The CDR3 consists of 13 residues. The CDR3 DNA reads TGTGCCAGTCGGAGGACAGGGGCCACTGAAGCTTTCTTT. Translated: CASRRTGATEAFF. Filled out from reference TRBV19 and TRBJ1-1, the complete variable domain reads DGGITQSPKYLFRKEGQNVTLSCEQNLNHDAMYWYRQDPGQGLRLIYYSQIVNDFQKGDIAEGYSVSREKKESFPLTVTSAQKNPTAFYLCASRRTGATEAFFGQGTRLTVV.

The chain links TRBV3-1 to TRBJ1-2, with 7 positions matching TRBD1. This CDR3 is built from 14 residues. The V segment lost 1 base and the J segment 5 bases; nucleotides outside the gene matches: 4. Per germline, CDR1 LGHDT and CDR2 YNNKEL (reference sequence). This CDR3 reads CASSQGQGTYGYTF. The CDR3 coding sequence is TGTGCCAGCAGCCAAGGACAGGGAACTTATGGCTACACCTTC.

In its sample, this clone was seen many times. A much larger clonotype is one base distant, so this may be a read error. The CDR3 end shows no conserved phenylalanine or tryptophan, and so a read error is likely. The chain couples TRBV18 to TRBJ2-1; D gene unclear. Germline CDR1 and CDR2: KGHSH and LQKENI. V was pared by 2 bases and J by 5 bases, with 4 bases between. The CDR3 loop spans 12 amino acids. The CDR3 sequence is CASSPTNNEQFV. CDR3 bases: TGTGCCAGCTCACCAACCAACAATGAGCAGTTCGTC.

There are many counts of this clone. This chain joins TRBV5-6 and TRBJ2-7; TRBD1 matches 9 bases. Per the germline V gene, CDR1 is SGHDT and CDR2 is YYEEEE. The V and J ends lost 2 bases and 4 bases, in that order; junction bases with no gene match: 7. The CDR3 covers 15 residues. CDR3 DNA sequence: TGTGCCAGCAGCTTCTCCGGGACAGGGCTGTACGAGCAGTACTTC. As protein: CASSFSGTGLYEQYF.

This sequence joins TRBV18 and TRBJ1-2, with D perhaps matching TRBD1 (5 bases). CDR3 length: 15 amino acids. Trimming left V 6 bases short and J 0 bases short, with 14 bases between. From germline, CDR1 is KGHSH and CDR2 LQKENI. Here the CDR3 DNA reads TGTGCCAGCTCCCGGGGCCTTGACACTAACTATGGCTACACCTTC. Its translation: CASSRGLDTNYGYTF.

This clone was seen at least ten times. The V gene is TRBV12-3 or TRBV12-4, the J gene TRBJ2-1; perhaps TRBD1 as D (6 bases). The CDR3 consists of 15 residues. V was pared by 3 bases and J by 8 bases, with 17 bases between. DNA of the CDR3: TGTGCCAGCAGTTTCTTAGGCAGGGGACGGGATGAGCAGTTCTTC. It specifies CASSFLGRGRDEQFF.

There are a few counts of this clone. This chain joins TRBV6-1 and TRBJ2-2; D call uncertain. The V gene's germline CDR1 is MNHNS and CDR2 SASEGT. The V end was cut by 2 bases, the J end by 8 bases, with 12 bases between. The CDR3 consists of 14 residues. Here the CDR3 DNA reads TGTGCCAGCAGTGAACAGTACGGGCAAGGGGAGCTGTTTTTT. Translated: CASSEQYGQGELFF.

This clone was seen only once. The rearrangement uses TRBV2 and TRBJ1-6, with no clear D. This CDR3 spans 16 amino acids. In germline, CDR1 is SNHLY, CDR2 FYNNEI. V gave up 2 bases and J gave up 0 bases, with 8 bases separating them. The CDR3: CASSELASSYNSPLHF. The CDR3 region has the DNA TGTGCCAGCAGTGAATTGGCCAGCTCCTATAATTCACCCCTCCACTTT. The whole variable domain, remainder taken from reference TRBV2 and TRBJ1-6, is EPEVTQTPSHQVTQMGQEVILRCVPISNHLYFYWYRQILGQKVEFLVSFYNNEISEKSEIFDDQFSVERPDGSNFTLKIRSTKLEDSAMYFCASSELASSYNSPLHFGNGTRLTVT.

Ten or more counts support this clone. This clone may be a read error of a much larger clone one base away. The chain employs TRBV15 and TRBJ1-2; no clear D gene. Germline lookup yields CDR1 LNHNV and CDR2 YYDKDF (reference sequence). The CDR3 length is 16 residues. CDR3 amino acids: CATSREGVRTNYGCTF. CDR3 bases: TGTGCCACCAGCAGAGAGGGTGTTAGGACTAACTATGGCTGCACCTTC.

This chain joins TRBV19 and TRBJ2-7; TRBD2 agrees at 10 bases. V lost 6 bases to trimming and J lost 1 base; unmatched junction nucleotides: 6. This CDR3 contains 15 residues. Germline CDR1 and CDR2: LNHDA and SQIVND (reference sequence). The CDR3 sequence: CASRLAGYGSYEQYF. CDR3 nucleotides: TGTGCCAGTAGACTAGCGGGATATGGGTCCTACGAGCAGTACTTC.

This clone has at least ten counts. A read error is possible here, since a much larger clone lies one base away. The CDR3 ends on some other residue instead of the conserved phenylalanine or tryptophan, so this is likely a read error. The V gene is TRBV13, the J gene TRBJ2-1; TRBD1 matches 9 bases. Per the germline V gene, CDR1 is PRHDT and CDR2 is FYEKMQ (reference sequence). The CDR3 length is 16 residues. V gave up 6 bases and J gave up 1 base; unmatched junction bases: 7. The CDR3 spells CASRERTGVSYNEQFS. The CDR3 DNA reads TGTGCCAGCAGGGAACGGACAGGGGTGTCCTACAATGAGCAGTTCTCC.